The rows below give T cell receptor beta chains drawn from one sample of a study of beta chain features in type 1 diabetes. Produced via immunoSEQ multiplex PCR; TCRdb's table is partial and in-frame only. The sample lists fewer than 250,000 clones; approximately 70% were seen once. The sequencing input was naive CD4+ T cells from blood. The receptor source for this set is a man between 25 and 39 years old in good health. Both conserved end residues are part of each CDR3.

v_gene: TRBV9
len: 14
j_gene: TRBJ2-5
CDR3aa: CASSVATTEETQYF

v_gene: TRBV7-2
len: 15
j_gene: TRBJ1-1
CDR3aa: CASSLQNSKGTEAFF

v_gene: TRBV2
len: 11
j_gene: TRBJ2-7
CDR3aa: CASQDGYEQYF

v_gene: TRBV27
len: 13
j_gene: TRBJ2-2
CDR3aa: CASSYTSPGELFF

v_gene: TRBV29-1
len: 12
j_gene: TRBJ2-3
CDR3aa: CSGRPETDTQYF

v_gene: TRBV20-1
len: 11
j_gene: TRBJ2-5
CDR3aa: CSGQGGETQYF

v_gene: TRBV9
len: 16
j_gene: TRBJ2-5
CDR3aa: CASSVEGTGVRETQYF

v_gene: TRBV18
len: 15
j_gene: TRBJ2-5
CDR3aa: CASSPTISEQETQYF

v_gene: TRBV11-2
len: 13
j_gene: TRBJ1-5
CDR3aa: CASSLGAVGPQHF

v_gene: TRBV30
len: 11
j_gene: TRBJ2-7
CDR3aa: CAWSSFDEQYF

v_gene: TRBV4-1
len: 18
j_gene: TRBJ2-3
CDR3aa: CASKGTGGTPTSTDTQYF

v_gene: TRBV11-2
len: 13
j_gene: TRBJ2-1
CDR3aa: CASSPLGVYEQFF

v_gene: TRBV19
len: 15
j_gene: TRBJ2-7
CDR3aa: CASSQPGQGDYEQYF